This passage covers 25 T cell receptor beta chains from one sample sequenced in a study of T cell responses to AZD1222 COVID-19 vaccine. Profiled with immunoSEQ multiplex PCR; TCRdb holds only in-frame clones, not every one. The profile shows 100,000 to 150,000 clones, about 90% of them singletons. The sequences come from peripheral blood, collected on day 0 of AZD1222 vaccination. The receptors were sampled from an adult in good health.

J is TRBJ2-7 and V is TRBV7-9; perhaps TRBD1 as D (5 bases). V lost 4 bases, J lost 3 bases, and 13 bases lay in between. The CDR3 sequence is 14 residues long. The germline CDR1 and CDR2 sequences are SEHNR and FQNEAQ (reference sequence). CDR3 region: CASSSPPQGYEQYF. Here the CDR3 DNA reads TGTGCCAGCAGCTCCCCCCCTCAGGGCTACGAGCAGTACTTC.

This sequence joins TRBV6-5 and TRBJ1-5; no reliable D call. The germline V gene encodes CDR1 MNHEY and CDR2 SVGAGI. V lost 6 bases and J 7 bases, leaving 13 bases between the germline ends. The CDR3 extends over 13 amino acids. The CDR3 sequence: CASSPVEGQPQHF. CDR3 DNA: TGTGCCAGCAGCCCCGTCGAGGGACAGCCCCAGCATTTT.

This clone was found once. The CDR3: CASSSLQGAYGYTF. The CDR3 DNA sequence: TGTGCCAGTAGTTCCCTACAGGGGGCATATGGCTACACCTTC. The rearrangement links TRBV19 to TRBJ1-2, with TRBD1 matching 9 bases. J gave up 5 bases and V 5 bases, and 6 bases lay outside the gene matches. Germline CDR1 is LNHDA and CDR2 is SQIVND (reference sequence). The CDR3 spans 14 residues. Complete variable domain (other parts from reference TRBV19 and TRBJ1-2): DGGITQSPKYLFRKEGQNVTLSCEQNLNHDAMYWYRQDPGQGLRLIYYSQIVNDFQKGDIAEGYSVSREKKESFPLTVTSAQKNPTAFYLCASSSLQGAYGYTFGSGTRLTVV.

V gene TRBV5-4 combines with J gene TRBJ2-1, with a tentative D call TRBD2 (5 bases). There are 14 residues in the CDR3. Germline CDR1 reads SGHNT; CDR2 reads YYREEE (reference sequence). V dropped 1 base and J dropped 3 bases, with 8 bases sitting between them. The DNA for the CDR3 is TGTGCCAGCAGCTTGACGGGAAACTACAATGAGCAGTTCTTC. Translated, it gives CASSLTGNYNEQFF.

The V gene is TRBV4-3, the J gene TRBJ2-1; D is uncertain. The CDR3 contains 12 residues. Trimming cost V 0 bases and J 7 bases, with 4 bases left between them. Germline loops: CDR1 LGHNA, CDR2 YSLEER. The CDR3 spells CASSQDRNEQFF. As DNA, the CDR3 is TGCGCCAGCAGCCAAGATAGGAATGAGCAGTTCTTC.

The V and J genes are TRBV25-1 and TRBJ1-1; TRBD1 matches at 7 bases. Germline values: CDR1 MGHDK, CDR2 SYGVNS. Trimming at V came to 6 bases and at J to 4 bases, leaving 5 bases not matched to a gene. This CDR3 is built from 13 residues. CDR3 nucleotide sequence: TGTGCCAGCAGGCCGAACAGGGGCACTGAAGCTTTCTTT. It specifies CASRPNRGTEAFF.

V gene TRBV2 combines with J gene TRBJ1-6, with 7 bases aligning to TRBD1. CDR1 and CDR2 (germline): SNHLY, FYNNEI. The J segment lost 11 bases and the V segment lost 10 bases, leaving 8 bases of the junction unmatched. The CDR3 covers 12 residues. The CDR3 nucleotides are TGTGCCAACCGGGACAGTCGTCCACCCCTCCACTTT. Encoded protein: CANRDSRPPLHF.

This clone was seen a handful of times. The CDR3 DNA reads TGCGCCAACTCGACAGGGGACACCGGGGAGCTGTTTTTT. Translating gives CANSTGDTGELFF. The chain uses TRBV10-1 and TRBJ2-2; 8 bases are shared with TRBD1. This CDR3 spans 13 amino acids. V lost 10 bases to trimming and J lost 3 bases; unmatched junction nucleotides: 4. Germline-derived CDR1 and CDR2 are WNHNN and SYGVQD (reference sequence).

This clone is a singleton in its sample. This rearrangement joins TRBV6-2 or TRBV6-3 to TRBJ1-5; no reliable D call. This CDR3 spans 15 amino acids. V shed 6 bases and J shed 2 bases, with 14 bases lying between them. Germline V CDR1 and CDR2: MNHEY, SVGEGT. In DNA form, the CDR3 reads TGTGCCAGCAGCCTCCTCCCGGGCGGCAATCAGCCCCAGCATTTT. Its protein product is CASSLLPGGNQPQHF.

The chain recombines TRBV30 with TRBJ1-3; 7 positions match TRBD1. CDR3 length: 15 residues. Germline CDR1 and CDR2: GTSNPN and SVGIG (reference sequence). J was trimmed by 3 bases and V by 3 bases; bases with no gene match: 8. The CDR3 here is CAWSEGQTHGNTIYF. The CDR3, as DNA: TGTGCCTGGAGCGAGGGACAGACTCATGGAAACACCATATATTTT.

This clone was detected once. The CDR3 protein is CASSIEGTQYF. The CDR3 coding sequence is TGTGCCAGTAGTATCGAGGGCACGCAGTATTTT. The chain links TRBV19 to TRBJ2-3; D is possibly TRBD2 (5 bases). Trimming took off 3 bases at V and 9 bases at J, with 7 bases between the two ends. The germline V gene has CDR1 LNHDA and CDR2 SQIVND (reference sequence). The CDR3 extends over 11 amino acids.

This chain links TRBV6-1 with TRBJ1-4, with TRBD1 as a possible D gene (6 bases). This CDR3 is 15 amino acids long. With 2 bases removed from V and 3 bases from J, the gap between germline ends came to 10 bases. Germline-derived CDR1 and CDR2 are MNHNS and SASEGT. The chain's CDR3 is CASSESGGPNEKLFF. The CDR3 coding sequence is TGTGCCAGCAGTGAAAGCGGGGGGCCTAATGAAAAACTGTTTTTT.

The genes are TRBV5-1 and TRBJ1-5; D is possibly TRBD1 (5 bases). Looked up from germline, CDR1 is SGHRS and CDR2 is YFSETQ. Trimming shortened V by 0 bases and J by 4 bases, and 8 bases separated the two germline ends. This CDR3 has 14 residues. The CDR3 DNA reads TGCGCCAGCAGCTTGGTGGGGCCAAATCAGCCCCAGCATTTT. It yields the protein CASSLVGPNQPQHF.

The CDR3 nucleotides read TGTGCCAGCATGTATCCAGTCTCATATGGCTACACCTTC. Its protein is CASMYPVSYGYTF. The chain uses TRBV21-1 and TRBJ1-2; the table's D call of TRBD1 was not tested on the DNA. TRBV21-1 is classified as a pseudogene. There are 13 residues in the CDR3.

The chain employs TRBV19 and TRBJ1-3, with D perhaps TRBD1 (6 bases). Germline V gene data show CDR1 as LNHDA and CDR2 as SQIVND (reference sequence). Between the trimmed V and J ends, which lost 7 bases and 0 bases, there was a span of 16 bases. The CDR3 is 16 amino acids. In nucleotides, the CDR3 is TGTGCCAGTACCATCGGCGGGACAATCTCTGGAAACACCATATATTTT. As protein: CASTIGGTISGNTIYF.

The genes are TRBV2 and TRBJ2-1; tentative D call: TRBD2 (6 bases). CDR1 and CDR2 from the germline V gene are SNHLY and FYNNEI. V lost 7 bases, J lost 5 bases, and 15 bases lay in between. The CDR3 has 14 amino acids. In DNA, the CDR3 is TGTGCCAGCAAGGAGGGCGCAGGCCACAATGAGCAGTTCTTC. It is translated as CASKEGAGHNEQFF.

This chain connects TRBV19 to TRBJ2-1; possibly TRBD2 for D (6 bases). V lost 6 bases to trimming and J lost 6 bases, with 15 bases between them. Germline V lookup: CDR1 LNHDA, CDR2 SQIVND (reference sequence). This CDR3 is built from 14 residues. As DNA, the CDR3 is TGTGCCAGTAGAGACCCTGGGACTCGCAATGAGCAGTTCTTC. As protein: CASRDPGTRNEQFF.

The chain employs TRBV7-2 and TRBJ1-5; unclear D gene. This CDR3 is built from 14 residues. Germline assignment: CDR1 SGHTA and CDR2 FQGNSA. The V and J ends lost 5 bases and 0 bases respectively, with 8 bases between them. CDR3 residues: CASSPQDSNQPQHF. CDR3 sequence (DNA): TGTGCCAGCAGCCCCCAGGATAGCAATCAGCCCCAGCATTTT.

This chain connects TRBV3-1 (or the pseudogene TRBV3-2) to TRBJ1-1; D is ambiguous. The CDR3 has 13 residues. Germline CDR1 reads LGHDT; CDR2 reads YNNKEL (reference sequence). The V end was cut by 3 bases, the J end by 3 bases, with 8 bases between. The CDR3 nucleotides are TGTGCCAGCAGCCAGACGGTGTACACTGAAGCTTTCTTT. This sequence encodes CASSQTVYTEAFF.

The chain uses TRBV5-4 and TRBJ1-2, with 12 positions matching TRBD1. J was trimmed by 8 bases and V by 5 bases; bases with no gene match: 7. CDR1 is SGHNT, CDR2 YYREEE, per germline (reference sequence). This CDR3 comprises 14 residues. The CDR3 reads CASRSGQGAEGYTF. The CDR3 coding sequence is TGTGCCAGCAGGTCGGGACAGGGGGCAGAGGGCTACACCTTC.

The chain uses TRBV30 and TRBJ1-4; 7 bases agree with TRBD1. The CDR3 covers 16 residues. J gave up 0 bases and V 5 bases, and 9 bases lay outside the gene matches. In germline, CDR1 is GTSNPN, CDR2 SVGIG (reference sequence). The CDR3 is CAWANTGTATNEKLFF. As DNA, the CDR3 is TGTGCCTGGGCAAATACCGGGACAGCAACTAATGAAAAACTGTTTTTT.

The CDR3 DNA reads TGCGCCAGCAGCTTGGTTGGGGGCCAGGGTGGGGAGCAGTACTTC. This codes for CASSLVGGQGGEQYF. The rearrangement uses TRBV5-1 and TRBJ2-7, with D perhaps matching TRBD1 (6 bases). The CDR3 is 15 residues long. Germline V gives CDR1 SGHRS, CDR2 YFSETQ. Trimming cost V 0 bases and J 7 bases, with 17 bases left between them.

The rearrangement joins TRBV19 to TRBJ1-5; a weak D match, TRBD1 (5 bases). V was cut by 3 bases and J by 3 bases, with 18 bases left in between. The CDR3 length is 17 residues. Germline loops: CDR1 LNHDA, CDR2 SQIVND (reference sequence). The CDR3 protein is CASSIDRGVGYNQPQHF. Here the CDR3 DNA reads TGTGCCAGTAGTATCGACAGAGGGGTGGGTTACAATCAGCCCCAGCATTTT.

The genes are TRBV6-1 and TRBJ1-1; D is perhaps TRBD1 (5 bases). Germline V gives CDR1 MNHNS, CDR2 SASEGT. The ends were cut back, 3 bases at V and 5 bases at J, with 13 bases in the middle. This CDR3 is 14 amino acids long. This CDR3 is CASSDQRGETEAFF. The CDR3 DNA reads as TGTGCCAGCAGTGACCAACGGGGGGAGACTGAAGCTTTCTTT.

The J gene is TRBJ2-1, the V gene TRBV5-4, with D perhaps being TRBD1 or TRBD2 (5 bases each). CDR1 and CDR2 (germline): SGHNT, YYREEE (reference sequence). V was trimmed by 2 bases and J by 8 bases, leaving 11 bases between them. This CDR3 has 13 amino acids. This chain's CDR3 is CASSFDRGDEQFF. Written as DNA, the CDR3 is TGTGCCAGCAGCTTTGACCGGGGCGATGAGCAGTTCTTC.